Ten or more counts support the clone carrying this T cell receptor (beta chain). Its specificity is unknown. Trimming cost V 2 bases and J 6 bases, with 9 bases left between them. Germline CDR1 GTSNPN, CDR2 SVGIG (reference sequence). CDR3 size: 12 residues. For TCR beta, libraries came from iRepertoire HTBI primers and Arm-PCR of CDR3 regions. TCRdb reanalysed the multiplex PCR reads using MiXCR and keeps one entry per CDR3 protein. The sample lists hundreds of thousands of distinct CDR3 sequences, around a sixth seen once, with 22% in the top ten. Time point reported: newly diagnosed GD, antithyroid drugs for less than 3 months. The TCR library was prepared using RNA isolated from PBMCs. The diagnosis of Graves' disease used American Thyroid Association guidelines. This sample was taken from a study of regulatory T cells in long-lasting Graves disease. As for the study in general: Antithyroid drugs had been given to newly diagnosed Graves' patients for under 3 months. Regarding the study as a whole: Under persistent disease, TRBV28, TRBJ1-2 and TRBJ2-5 were used preferentially.

This chain uses TRBV30 with TRBJ2-3, with D maybe TRBD1 (6 bases). The sequencing here drew on peripheral blood mononuclear cells (PBMCs), taken at new diagnosis, from a patient treated with antithyroid drugs. This sequence originates from a female donor with Graves disease. The CDR3 protein is CAWSPQGDTQYF. In DNA form, the CDR3 reads TGTGCCTGGAGTCCACAGGGTGATACGCAGTATTTT.